The 3 T cell receptor beta chains listed next were all sequenced from one sample in a study of T cell repertoires in cytomegalovirus infection. Using its own MiXCR run on the reads, TCRdb lists one record per CDR3 protein. The data contain around 490,000 distinct CDR3 sequences, 26% of them singletons. Sequencing was done on a sample of PBMCs. The receptors were sampled from a human donor in good health (CMV status not recorded). Some clones in this sample may be carry-over from other donors' samples.

This clonotype was observed many times. The chain has TRBV12-3 or TRBV12-4 and TRBJ2-1, with 15 bases aligning to TRBD2. The CDR3 is 15 residues long. V lost 4 bases and J lost 9; bases outside the gene matches: 4. CDR3 sequence (DNA): TGTGCCAGCAGTTCCCGGACTAGCGGGAGGGCTGAGCAGTTCTTC. Translated, it gives CASSSRTSGRAEQFF.

This clonotype was observed at least ten times. This rearrangement joins TRBV7-9 to TRBJ2-1, with D uncertain. Between the trimmed V and J ends, which lost 2 bases and 8 bases, there was a span of 7 bases. The CDR3 sequence is 12 residues long. Per the germline V gene, CDR1 is SEHNR and CDR2 is FQNEAQ (reference sequence). DNA of the CDR3: TGTGCCAGCAGCTTAATCATGGATGAGCAGTTCTTC. It specifies CASSLIMDEQFF.

This clonotype was detected many times. The chain joins TRBV24-1 to TRBJ1-1, with D possibly being TRBD1 (5 bases). Germline CDR1 and CDR2: KGHDR and SFDVKD. Trimming removed 7 bases from V and 8 bases from J, with 10 bases in between. CDR3 size: 11 residues. Written as DNA, the CDR3 is TGTGCCACCAGCTATGCAGGGGAAGCTTTCTTT. Protein: CATSYAGEAFF.